A single sample is the source of the 5 T cell receptor beta chains below, sequenced in a study of CD4 T cells in relation to SARS-CoV-2 and coronaviruses. The protocol was immunoSEQ multiplex PCR, while the TCRdb copy is restricted to in-frame clones and leaves out a portion. Found here are just over 15,000 clones, roughly 80% of them singletons; the top ten hold 20% to 30%. Their antigen targets remain unknown. Unexposed donor CD4+ T cells date from about 2011-2018, before the COVID-19 pandemic. After roughly ten days of culture, CD4+ T cells were isolated. The sample taken for sequencing was CD4+ T cells from PBMCs, cultured in vitro. The source is a human donor in good health.

The chain recombines TRBV19 with TRBJ2-1, with D possibly TRBD1 on 5 matching bases. CDR3 length: 14 residues. The germline V and J ends were trimmed by 4 bases and 5 bases, with 12 bases remaining between them. The germline V gene encodes CDR1 LNHDA and CDR2 SQIVND (reference sequence). The CDR3: CASSTQGANNEQFF. CDR3 coding DNA: TGTGCCAGTAGTACCCAGGGTGCCAACAATGAGCAGTTCTTC.

V and J are TRBV2 and TRBJ1-5, with a tentative D call TRBD1 (5 bases). In germline, CDR1 is SNHLY, CDR2 FYNNEI. The V gene lost 9 bases and the J gene lost 7 bases, with 19 bases spanning the gap. This CDR3 comprises 14 residues. CDR3 sequence reads: CASEGESLGQPQHF. Here the CDR3 DNA reads TGTGCCAGTGAAGGGGAGTCCCTTGGACAGCCCCAGCATTTT.

V usage is TRBV3-1 (or the pseudogene TRBV3-2) and J usage is TRBJ1-5; D unclear. The germline V gene encodes CDR1 LGHDT and CDR2 YNNKEL (reference sequence). V was shortened by 4 bases and J by 3 bases, with 7 bases between the two germline ends. The CDR3 runs 13 residues. The CDR3 sequence: CASSRQLNQPQHF. The CDR3 nucleotides read TGTGCCAGCAGCCGGCAGCTCAATCAGCCCCAGCATTTT.

The V gene is TRBV29-1, the J gene TRBJ2-7; the D gene is possibly TRBD1 (5 bases). The CDR3 totals 13 residues. The germline CDR1 and CDR2 sequences are SQVTM and ANQGSEA. The germline V and J ends were trimmed by 4 bases and 1 base, with 11 bases remaining between them. The chain's CDR3 is CSVAKGASYEQYF. CDR3 DNA: TGCAGCGTTGCGAAAGGGGCGTCCTACGAGCAGTACTTC.

The chain has TRBV28 and TRBJ2-7; 7 positions match TRBD1. V was clipped by 3 bases and J by 0 bases; unmatched bases: 8. The CDR3 is 16 amino acids. Germline V gene sequence: CDR1 MDHEN, CDR2 SYDVKM. As DNA, the CDR3 is TGTGCCAGCAGTTTCCCTCTCGACAGGGTCTCCTACGAGCAGTACTTC. As protein: CASSFPLDRVSYEQYF.